This entry concerns a single TCR beta chain. PCR used 60 Vbeta primers and 13 Jbeta primers. Some clones are missing from TCRdb's copy, which holds only in-frame ones; the method was immunoSEQ multiplex PCR. Altogether 150,000 or so clones are present, around 78% being singletons, with the ten largest covering more than 6%. The sample belongs to a study of cytomegalovirus exposure and HLA in healthy donors. Across the whole study: There were approximately 80 million unique TCRs (from HLA-typed donors) in an early data release.

Sequencing used PBMCs. The source is a middle-aged woman in good health and CMV-seropositive.

The CDR3 bases are TGCGCCAGCAGCTTGGCCGGGGGACAGGGAAATTCCTACGAGCAGTACTTC. Protein: CASSLAGGQGNSYEQYF. This chain connects TRBV5-1 to TRBJ2-7; 9 positions match TRBD1. The CDR3 is 17 residues long. V was pared by 0 bases and J by 1 base, with 8 bases of the junction left unmatched. The V gene's germline CDR1 is SGHRS and CDR2 YFSETQ.